Detailed here is one T cell receptor beta chain. In the source study's methods: Amplification from reference gene primers served as the basis for estimated nucleated cell counts. The assay was immunoSEQ multiplex PCR, and TCRdb's table has in-frame clones only and misses some. V, J and clone size reflect that table, while D and trimming were determined from the DNA. The table records more than 85,000 clones, less than 85% of them present only once. The data were obtained in a study of blood T cell repertoires in COVID-19. Overall study: Sites across the United States, Italy and Spain contributed samples from acute and convalescent COVID-19.

CDR3 length equals 17 residues. V lost 0 bases and J lost 10; bases outside the gene matches: 14. Germline V CDR1 and CDR2: LNHNV, YYDKDF (reference sequence). This chain joins TRBV15 and TRBJ1-4, with 7 bases that match TRBD1. The clonotype was recovered from a woman in her sixties with acute or convalescent COVID-19. The sequencing input was peripheral blood. The CDR3 is CATSRDIGEQGTGKLFF. The CDR3 bases are TGTGCCACCAGCAGAGATATTGGGGAACAGGGGACGGGAAAACTGTTTTTT.